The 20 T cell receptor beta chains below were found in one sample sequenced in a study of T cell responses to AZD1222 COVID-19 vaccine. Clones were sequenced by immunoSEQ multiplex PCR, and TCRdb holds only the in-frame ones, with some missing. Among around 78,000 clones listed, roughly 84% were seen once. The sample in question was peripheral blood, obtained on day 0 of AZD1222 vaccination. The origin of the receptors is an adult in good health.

The CDR3 sequence is CASSPPGLMKTQYF. In DNA, the CDR3 is TGTGCCAGCAGCCCCCCCGGATTGATGAAGACCCAGTACTTC. The V call is TRBV7-2, the J call TRBJ2-5; D ambiguous. V was clipped by 5 bases and J by 6 bases, with 16 bases between them. Looked up from germline, CDR1 is SGHTA and CDR2 is FQGNSA. This CDR3 has 14 residues.

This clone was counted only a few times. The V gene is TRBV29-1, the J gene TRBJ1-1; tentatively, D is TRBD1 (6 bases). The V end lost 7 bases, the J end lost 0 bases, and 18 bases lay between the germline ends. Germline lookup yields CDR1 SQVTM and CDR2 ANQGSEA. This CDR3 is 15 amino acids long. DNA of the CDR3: TGCAGCGCGGGGCAGGGACAACAGATGAACACTGAAGCTTTCTTT. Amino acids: CSAGQGQQMNTEAFF.

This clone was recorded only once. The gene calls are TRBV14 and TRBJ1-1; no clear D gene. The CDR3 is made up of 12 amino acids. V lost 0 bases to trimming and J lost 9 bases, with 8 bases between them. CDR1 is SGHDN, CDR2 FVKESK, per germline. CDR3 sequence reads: CASSQELEKAFF. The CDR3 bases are TGTGCCAGCAGCCAAGAGTTAGAGAAAGCTTTCTTT.

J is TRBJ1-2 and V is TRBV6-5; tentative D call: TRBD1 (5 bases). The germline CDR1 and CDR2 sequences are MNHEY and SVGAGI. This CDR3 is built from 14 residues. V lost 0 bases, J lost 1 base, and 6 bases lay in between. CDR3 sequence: CASSYSGGNYGYTF. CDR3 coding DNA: TGTGCCAGCAGTTACTCGGGGGGTAACTATGGCTACACCTTC.

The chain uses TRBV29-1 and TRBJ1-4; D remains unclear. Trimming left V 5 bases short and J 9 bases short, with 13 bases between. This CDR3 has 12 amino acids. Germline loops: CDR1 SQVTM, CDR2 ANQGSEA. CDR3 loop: CSVQGLGKKLFF. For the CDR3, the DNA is TGCAGCGTTCAAGGGTTAGGAAAAAAACTGTTTTTT.

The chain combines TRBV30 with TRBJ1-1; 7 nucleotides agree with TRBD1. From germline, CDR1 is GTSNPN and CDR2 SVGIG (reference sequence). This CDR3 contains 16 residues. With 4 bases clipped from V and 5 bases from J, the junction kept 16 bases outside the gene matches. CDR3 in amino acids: CAWTRTGGILGTEAFF. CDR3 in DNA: TGTGCCTGGACCCGGACAGGAGGGATCTTGGGTACTGAAGCTTTCTTT.

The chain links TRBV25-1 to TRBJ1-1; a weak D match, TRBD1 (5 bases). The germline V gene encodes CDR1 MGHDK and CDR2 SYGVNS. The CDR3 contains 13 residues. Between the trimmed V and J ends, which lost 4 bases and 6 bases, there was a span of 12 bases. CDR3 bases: TGTGCCAGCAGTGGGGCAGGGATCTCTGAAGCTTTCTTT. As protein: CASSGAGISEAFF.

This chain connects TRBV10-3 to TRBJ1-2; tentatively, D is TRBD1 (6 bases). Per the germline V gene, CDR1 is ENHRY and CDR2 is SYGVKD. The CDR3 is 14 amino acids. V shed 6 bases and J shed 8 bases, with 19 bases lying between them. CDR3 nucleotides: TGTGCCATCAGACCCCTGGACAGACCAGGGGGCTACACCTTC. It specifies CAIRPLDRPGGYTF.

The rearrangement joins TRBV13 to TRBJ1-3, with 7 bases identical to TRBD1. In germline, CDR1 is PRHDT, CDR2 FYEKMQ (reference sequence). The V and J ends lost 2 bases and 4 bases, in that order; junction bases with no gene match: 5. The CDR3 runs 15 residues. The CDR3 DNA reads TGTGCCAGCAGCTTAAGGGGGCTGGGAGGAAACACCATATATTTT. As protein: CASSLRGLGGNTIYF.

CDR3 coding DNA: TGTGCCAGCAGCCAAGTTCGGGGAAACACAGATACGCAGTATTTT. This encodes CASSQVRGNTDTQYF. The chain recombines TRBV3-1 (or the pseudogene TRBV3-2) with TRBJ2-3; TRBD2 might be the D (5 bases). Per germline, CDR1 LGHDT and CDR2 YNNKEL (reference sequence). The CDR3 consists of 15 residues. V was pared by 1 base and J by 2 bases, with 10 bases between.

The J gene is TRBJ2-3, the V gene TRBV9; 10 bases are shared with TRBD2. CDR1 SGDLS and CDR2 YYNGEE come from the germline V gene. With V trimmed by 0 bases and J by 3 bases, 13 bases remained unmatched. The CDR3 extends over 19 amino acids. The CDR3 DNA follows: TGTGCCAGCAGCGTAGATTATCCTAGCGGGGGCAGTAGTACAGATACGCAGTATTTT. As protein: CASSVDYPSGGSSTDTQYF.

The CDR3 here is CASSLTSQGAGLTGELFF. The CDR3 DNA reads as TGTGCCAGCAGCCTAACCTCTCAGGGGGCGGGTCTCACCGGGGAGCTGTTTTTT. This chain uses TRBV4-2 with TRBJ2-2, with TRBD1 matching 8 bases. The ends lost 4 bases at V and 4 bases at J; junction bases unmatched: 14. Germline CDR1 LGHNA, CDR2 YNFKEQ. This CDR3 has 18 amino acids.

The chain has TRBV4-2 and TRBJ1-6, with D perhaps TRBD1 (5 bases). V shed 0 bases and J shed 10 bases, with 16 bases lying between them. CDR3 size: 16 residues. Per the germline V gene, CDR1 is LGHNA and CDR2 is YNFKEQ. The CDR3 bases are TGTGCCAGCAGCCAAGATAGCCCAGGGTCTCAGTCACCCCTCCACTTT. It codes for CASSQDSPGSQSPLHF.

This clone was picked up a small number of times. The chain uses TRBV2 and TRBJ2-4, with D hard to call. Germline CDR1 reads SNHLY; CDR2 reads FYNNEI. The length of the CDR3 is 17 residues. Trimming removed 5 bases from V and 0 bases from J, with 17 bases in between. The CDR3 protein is CASSRPQDPLAKNIQYF. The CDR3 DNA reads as TGTGCCAGCAGTCGCCCCCAGGACCCACTAGCCAAAAACATTCAGTACTTC. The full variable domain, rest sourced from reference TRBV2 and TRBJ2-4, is EPEVTQTPSHQVTQMGQEVILRCVPISNHLYFYWYRQILGQKVEFLVSFYNNEISEKSEIFDDQFSVERPDGSNFTLKIRSTKLEDSAMYFCASSRPQDPLAKNIQYFGAGTRLSVL.

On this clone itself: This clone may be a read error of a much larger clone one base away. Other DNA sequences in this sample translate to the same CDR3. In DNA form, the CDR3 reads TGTGCCAGCAGCCAAGTGGACACTGAAGCTTTCTTT. Amino acid sequence: CASSQVDTEAFF. V gene TRBV4-2 combines with J gene TRBJ1-1; D not certain. Germline V gene sequence: CDR1 LGHNA, CDR2 YNFKEQ. Trimming took 1 base from V and 3 from J, leaving 3 bases between them. The CDR3 runs to 12 residues.

CDR3: CASSFDADYEQYF. CDR3 sequence (DNA): TGTGCCAGCAGTTTCGACGCAGACTACGAGCAGTACTTC. The chain recombines TRBV28 with TRBJ2-7; D ambiguous. The germline V gene encodes CDR1 MDHEN and CDR2 SYDVKM. The CDR3 contains 13 residues. The V and J ends lost 3 bases and 3 bases respectively, with 9 bases between them.

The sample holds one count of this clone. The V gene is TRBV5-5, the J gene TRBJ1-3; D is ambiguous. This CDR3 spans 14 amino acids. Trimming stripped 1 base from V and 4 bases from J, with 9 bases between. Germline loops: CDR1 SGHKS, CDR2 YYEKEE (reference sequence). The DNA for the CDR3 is TGTGCCAGCAGCTTGTTCGGTGCCGGAAACACCATATATTTT. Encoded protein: CASSLFGAGNTIYF.

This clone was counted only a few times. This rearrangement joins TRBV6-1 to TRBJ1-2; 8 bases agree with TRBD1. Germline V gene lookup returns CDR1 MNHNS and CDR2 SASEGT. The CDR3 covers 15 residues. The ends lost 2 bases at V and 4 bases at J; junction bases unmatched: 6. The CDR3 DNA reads TGTGCCAGCAGTGAAATCGAGACAGGGGCCTATGGCTACACCTTC. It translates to CASSEIETGAYGYTF.

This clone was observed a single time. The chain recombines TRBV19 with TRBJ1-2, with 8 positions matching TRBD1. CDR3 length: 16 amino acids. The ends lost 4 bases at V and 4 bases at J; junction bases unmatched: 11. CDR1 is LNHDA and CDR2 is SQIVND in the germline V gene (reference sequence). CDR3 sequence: CASSNQDRVKTYGYTF. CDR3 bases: TGTGCCAGTAGTAATCAGGACAGGGTGAAAACCTATGGCTACACCTTC.

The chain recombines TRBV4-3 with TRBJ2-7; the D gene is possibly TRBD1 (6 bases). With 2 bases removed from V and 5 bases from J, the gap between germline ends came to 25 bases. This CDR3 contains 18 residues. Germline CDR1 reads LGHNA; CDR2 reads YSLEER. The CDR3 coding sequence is TGCGCCAGCAGCCAAAGTCCGATATCTGGGACAAGTCTTCACGAGCAGTACTTC. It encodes CASSQSPISGTSLHEQYF.